This entry concerns a single T cell receptor (beta chain). Its binding antigen is unknown. Qualities for individual bases were not recorded, and no much larger clone is one base off. These data are taken from a study of memory CD4+ T cells and cytomegalovirus serostatus (dated by TCRdb to the late 2010s). Study-wide context: A total of around 35 healthy Belgian adults, of whom 9 were CMV seropositive and roughly 25 were CMV seronegative, were included in the cohort. The study sequenced CD4+ memory TCRbeta repertoires of a Belgian cohort with known cytomegalovirus serostatus to replicate a published TCR-based CMV serostatus classifier.

The Quick-DNA Microprep Kit was used to extract genomic DNA from the sorted cells. TCRbeta DNA was amplified with the immunoSEQ hsTCRbeta kit following the manufacturer's protocol. TCRbeta libraries were sequenced on an Illumina MiSeq instrument. The source study handled its data this way. After out-of-frame sequences were removed, 2.4 million or so distinct TCRbeta sequences remained, averaging about 66,813 per individual. Each individual was scored using the number of some 160 previously reported CMV-associated TCRbeta sequences that the individual carried and the total number of productive distinct TCRbeta sequences. A beta-binomial model was reimplemented in Python, and scikit-learn random forests with default parameters were trained on US cohort data. On the Belgian cohort, classifier performance was reported as the median AUC, along with percentile confidence intervals, across 10,000 bootstrap iterations. TCRdb re-hosts the immuneACCESS table, in-frame sequences only. Its copies lack some clones; in the studies checked, an unresolved V gene accounts for under half of them, and the cause for the rest is not known. V, J and clone size were drawn from that table, and D and trimming were deduced from the DNA. This sample gives roughly 64,000 clones in total; roughly four fifths of them show up just once. Clones ranked in the top ten supply 0.88% of the sample.

The germline V gene (reference sequence) specifies MNHEY as CDR1 and SMNVEV as CDR2. V loses 5 bases at its end and J loses 3 bases; junction bases beyond the gene matches: 7. The CDR3 goes from the cysteine to the phenylalanine over 16 residues. Of all the DNA, just the CDR3 is kept, 48 bases in frame from base 1. Overall study outcomes, separate from this receptor: CMV serostatus prediction reached a median bootstrapped AUC of 0.95 with the original framework and approximately 0.92 with a US-trained random forest. The results were read as suggesting that the CMV-associated TCR signature is, for the most part, present in the CD4+ memory repertoire. Of fewer than 200 previously reported CMV-associated TCRbeta sequences, approximately 70 appeared in the CD4+ memory repertoires, each in one to five individuals. Only CD4+CD45RO+ memory cells were sequenced, in contrast to the original study, in which naive and memory CD4+ and CD8+ populations were covered. On the Belgian cohort, the classifier based on the original framework reached a median bootstrapped AUC of approximately 0.95, with a 95% CI of 0.76-1.00.

A FACSAria II was used to sort memory CD4+ T cells, defined as single viable CD3+CD4+CD8-CD45RO+ cells. CMV serostatus was determined using a Roche Elecsys assay that detects serum IgG against CMV pp150, pp28, p38 and p52. Following thawing, total CD4+ T cells were enriched through positive selection using CD4 magnetic microbeads. The samples came from a separate study whose specific focus was interrogating the CD4+ T cell memory repertoire. Peripheral blood mononuclear cells were isolated and cryopreserved according to standard operating procedures, and serum was stored at -80 degrees C. The staining relied on CD3-PerCP (BW264/56), CD4-APC (RPA-T4), CD45RO-PE (UCHT1) and CD8-Pacific Orange (3B5) antibodies, and Sytox blue was used to exclude non-viable cells.

Sequencing used memory CD4+ T cells from blood. The rearrangement combines TRBV27 with TRBJ2-3, with 11 bases aligning to TRBD2. The sequence was obtained from an adult in good health and CMV-seronegative. CDR3 loop: CASSRRPSGGTDTQYF. The DNA reads as follows: TGTGCCAGCAGTAGACGTCCTAGCGGGGGGACAGATACGCAGTATTTT.